A single sample gave rise to the 19 T cell receptor beta chains below, sequenced in a study of blood T cell repertoires in COVID-19. Sequencing used immunoSEQ multiplex PCR; TCRdb keeps in-frame clones, though not all of them. Counted here are fewer than 95,000 clones, 72% occurring once; the ten biggest clones make up around 15%. The sequenced sample consisted of peripheral blood. Receptors originate from an elderly woman with acute or convalescent COVID-19.

This rearrangement joins TRBV4-3 to TRBJ2-7; the D gene is possibly TRBD1 (6 bases). Between the trimmed V and J ends, which lost 0 bases and 6 bases, there was a span of 12 bases. Germline CDR1 is LGHNA and CDR2 is YSLEER. The CDR3 sequence is 14 residues long. The CDR3 sequence is CASSQENRDREQYF. The CDR3 DNA follows: TGCGCCAGCAGCCAAGAGAACAGGGACCGCGAGCAGTACTTC.

CDR3 amino acids: CAWGLGDQPQHF. Written as DNA, the CDR3 is TGTGCCTGGGGGCTAGGGGATCAGCCCCAGCATTTT. The J gene is TRBJ1-5, the V gene TRBV30; D might be TRBD1 (5 bases). CDR3 size: 12 residues. Deletions cut 5 bases from V and 5 bases from J, with 10 bases between. In germline, CDR1 is GTSNPN, CDR2 SVGIG (reference sequence).

The chain combines TRBV5-5 with TRBJ1-4; TRBD1 is a possible D gene (5 bases). The CDR3 sequence is 14 residues long. The ends were cut back, 4 bases at V and 5 bases at J, with 12 bases in the middle. Germline V lookup: CDR1 SGHKS, CDR2 YYEKEE (reference sequence). CDR3 in DNA: TGTGCCAGCAGCCAAGGGGTACTCAATGAAAAACTGTTTTTT. Translation gives CASSQGVLNEKLFF.

The chain has TRBV6-2 or TRBV6-3 and TRBJ1-5; D ambiguous. The CDR3 runs 15 residues. The germline V and J ends were trimmed by 4 bases and 2 bases, with 12 bases remaining between them. In germline, CDR1 is MNHEY, CDR2 SVGEGT. CDR3 amino acids: CASSSRGSGNQPQHF. The DNA for the CDR3 is TGTGCCAGCAGTTCCCGGGGTAGTGGCAATCAGCCCCAGCATTTT.

The CDR3 DNA follows: TGCGCCAGCAGCCAAGGGACAACAGCTAACTATGGCTACACCTTC. Its translation: CASSQGTTANYGYTF. The rearrangement uses TRBV5-1 and TRBJ1-2; D perhaps matches TRBD1 (6 bases). The CDR3 has 15 amino acids. Trimming took off 4 bases at V and 0 bases at J, with 13 bases between the two ends. Germline CDR1 is SGHRS and CDR2 is YFSETQ.

This chain uses TRBV19 with TRBJ1-2; 7 bases are shared with TRBD1. After removal of 5 bases from V and 5 bases from J, the junction contained 11 bases not matched to a gene. The CDR3 runs 15 residues. Germline lookup yields CDR1 LNHDA and CDR2 SQIVND (reference sequence). The CDR3 reads CASSPKRGQLYGYTF. The CDR3 nucleotides are TGTGCCAGTAGTCCCAAAAGGGGGCAGCTATATGGCTACACCTTC.

The chain is built from TRBV12-3 or TRBV12-4 and TRBJ1-5, with D hard to call. V was trimmed by 7 bases and J by 1 base, leaving 8 bases between them. The CDR3 is 13 residues long. CDR3 nucleotide sequence: TGTGCCAGCACCCCCCGGAGCAATCAGCCCCAGCATTTT. Its translation is CASTPRSNQPQHF.

This chain links TRBV7-8 with TRBJ1-1, with TRBD1 matching 7 bases. The V segment lost 6 bases and the J segment 0 bases; nucleotides outside the gene matches: 13. There are 17 residues in the CDR3. Germline lookup yields CDR1 SGHVS and CDR2 FQNEAQ. The CDR3 sequence: CASSPRGTADLNTEAFF. In DNA form, the CDR3 reads TGTGCCAGCAGTCCTAGGGGGACAGCCGACTTGAACACTGAAGCTTTCTTT.

V and J are TRBV12-3 or TRBV12-4 and TRBJ2-7; D gene unclear. The V and J ends lost 2 bases and 5 bases respectively, with 10 bases between them. The CDR3 length is 13 residues. The CDR3 loop is CASSLSAIDEQYF. CDR3 bases: TGTGCCAGCAGTTTATCTGCTATCGACGAGCAGTACTTC.

This clone was detected a few times. V and J are TRBV25-1 and TRBJ2-5; 9 bases map to TRBD2. Germline assignment: CDR1 MGHDK and CDR2 SYGVNS. CDR3 length: 16 amino acids. Trimming removed 5 bases from V and 4 bases from J; junction bases left unmatched: 11. The CDR3 region is CASSPRGGGAGETQYF. The CDR3 DNA sequence: TGTGCCAGCAGTCCTAGAGGCGGGGGGGCCGGAGAGACCCAGTACTTC.

This clone was picked up many times. The V and J genes are TRBV6-5 and TRBJ2-7; D ambiguous. V lost 6 bases, J lost 0 bases, and 12 bases lay in between. CDR3 length: 14 amino acids. CDR1 is MNHEY, CDR2 SVGAGI, per germline. DNA for the CDR3: TGTGCCAGCAGCCCAGAAATGTTCTCCTACGAGCAGTACTTC. Translating it yields CASSPEMFSYEQYF.

The chain joins TRBV4-1 to TRBJ1-1; possibly TRBD1 for D (5 bases). In germline, CDR1 is MGHRA, CDR2 YSYEKL. This CDR3 has 13 amino acids. Between the trimmed V and J ends, which lost 2 bases and 11 bases, there was a span of 15 bases. The CDR3 region is CASSQQGNVGAFF. CDR3 coding DNA: TGCGCCAGCAGCCAACAGGGAAATGTAGGTGCTTTCTTT.

The J gene is TRBJ1-3, the V gene TRBV7-8, with a tentative D call TRBD1 (5 bases). The CDR3 has 15 residues. Trimming took off 1 base at V and 3 bases at J, with 10 bases between the two ends. Germline V gene lookup returns CDR1 SGHVS and CDR2 FQNEAQ. The CDR3 loop is CASSLETVSGNTIYF. DNA of the CDR3: TGTGCCAGCAGCTTAGAGACAGTTAGTGGAAACACCATATATTTT.

This clone was counted between two and nine times. The V gene is TRBV27, the J gene TRBJ1-1, with 9 nucleotides matching TRBD1. V shed 11 bases and J 3 bases; nucleotides not matched to a gene: 13. The CDR3 is made up of 15 amino acids. Germline lookup yields CDR1 MNHEY and CDR2 SMNVEV (reference sequence). The DNA for the CDR3 is TGTGCCGGACACCGACAGGGGGTAAAGGACACTGAAGCTTTCTTT. It is translated as CAGHRQGVKDTEAFF.

This chain joins TRBV7-8 and TRBJ1-4, with no clear D. This CDR3 has 16 residues. Germline CDR1 is SGHVS and CDR2 is FQNEAQ. V lost 4 bases to trimming and J lost 8 bases, with 20 bases between them. CDR3 loop: CASSSPFEGLEEKLFF. CDR3 nucleotide sequence: TGTGCCAGCAGCTCCCCTTTTGAGGGTTTAGAGGAAAAACTGTTTTTT.

The chain links TRBV5-4 to TRBJ2-7; 8 nucleotides align to TRBD1. CDR3 size: 13 residues. V dropped 3 bases and J dropped 6; count of bases not matched to a gene: 5. Germline CDR1 is SGHNT and CDR2 is YYREEE (reference sequence). The DNA for the CDR3 is TGTGCCAGCAGCTCCGGACAGGGTGGCGAGCAGTACTTC. Its translation is CASSSGQGGEQYF.

The J gene is TRBJ1-4, the V gene TRBV28; 9 bases match TRBD1. Germline V gene lookup returns CDR1 MDHEN and CDR2 SYDVKM. Trimming took 3 bases from V and 6 from J; bases not matched to a gene: 8. The CDR3 has 16 residues. The CDR3 DNA sequence: TGTGCCAGCAGTTTGGGCGGGACAGGGTTCTATGAAAAACTGTTTTTT. Its protein product is CASSLGGTGFYEKLFF.

The chain carries TRBV5-1 and TRBJ1-1; D is possibly TRBD1 (5 bases). The ends were cut back, 1 base at V and 1 base at J, with 8 bases in the middle. The CDR3 loop spans 14 amino acids. In germline, CDR1 is SGHRS, CDR2 YFSETQ. The DNA of the CDR3 is TGCGCCAGCAGCTTGCGACAGCAGAACACTGAAGCTTTCTTT. The encoded protein is CASSLRQQNTEAFF.

The CDR3 sequence is CASRGQGALYEKLFF. The CDR3 nucleotides are TGCGCCAGCCGTGGACAGGGGGCCTTATATGAAAAACTGTTTTTT. This chain uses TRBV5-1 with TRBJ1-4; 11 bases line up with TRBD1. CDR1 and CDR2 (germline): SGHRS, YFSETQ. CDR3 length equals 15 residues. Trimming cost V 7 bases and J 6 bases; bases outside gene matches: 8. Drawing the rest from reference TRBV5-1 and TRBJ1-4, the complete variable domain is KAGVTQTPRYLIKTRGQQVTLSCSPISGHRSVSWYQQTPGQGLQFLFEYFSETQRNKGNFPGRFSGRQFSNSRSEMNVSTLELGDSALYLCASRGQGALYEKLFFGSGTQLSVL.